This T cell receptor (beta chain) comes out of a study of radiotherapy plus CTLA-4 blockade in lung cancer (dated by TCRdb to 2016 to 2019). For the study in its entirety: Objective responses were observed in 18% of enrolled patients, and disease control was achieved in about 32%. The investigation overall reported the following: TCR clones derived from tumors expanded in peripheral blood after treatment with radiotherapy and ipilimumab. The strongest predictors of response were reported to be early dynamic shifts in blood T cell clones along with a rise in serum interferon-beta following radiation.

CDR1 and CDR2, per the germline V gene, are SGHDN and FVKESK. For this chain, trimming is 2 bases at the V end and 3 bases at the J end, and the number of junction bases without a gene match is 6. Taken from cysteine to phenylalanine, the CDR3 has 15 residues. CDR3 DNA only is kept here, 45 bases in frame from base 1. The study tested focal radiation therapy combined with CTLA-4 blockade (ipilimumab) in patients with chemo-refractory metastatic non-small-cell lung cancer. This clone appeared a few times. The antigen this receptor binds is unknown. The input lacks base qualities; no much larger clone sits a single base away. To prepare the library, the immunoSEQ multiplex PCR assay was applied. Sourced from immuneACCESS, this table was stored by TCRdb with only in-frame sequences that have V and J called. A share of the clones is absent; for the studies checked, an unresolved V gene accounts for under half, and the remainder has no known explanation. Within this sample are over 45,000 clones, with approximately 79% of them counted one time only. The ten biggest clones cover approximately 17% of the sample.

The source material was peripheral blood, sampled from a patient treated with radiotherapy plus ipilimumab. This clonotype was obtained from a human donor with non-small cell lung cancer who had a complete response to radiotherapy plus ipilimumab. The chain couples TRBV14 to TRBJ1-2, and 7 junction bases match TRBD1. The bases read TGTGCCAGCAGCCAACTGGGACAGAGCGACTATGGCTACACCTTC. This translates into CASSQLGQSDYGYTF.